This T cell receptor beta chain is from a study of spatial heterogeneity in lung cancer. Turning to the study itself: The study consistently detected more beta-chain than alpha-chain sequences. Study conclusions and caveats: At resection, ubiquitous expanded tumor TCRs appeared in blood more than at follow-up.

Indicated time point: sample taken at primary tumor resection. Extraction of whole RNA from tumor, nontumor lung or frozen PBMC preceded unsorted sequencing. The donor group consisted of around 70 patients who had untreated, early-stage non-small cell lung cancer. Germline CDR1 DFQATT, CDR2 SNEGSKA (reference sequence). The CDR3 is 17 amino acids. V dropped 0 bases and J dropped 7; count of bases not matched to a gene: 8. Carried by each TCR cDNA molecule was a unique molecular identifier. TCRdb reprocessed the 5' RACE reads via MiXCR and lists one record per CDR3 protein. The sample holds tens of thousands of distinct CDR3 sequences, approximately 18% seen once. Remarks on this clonotype: Its antigen is still unknown.

This TCR was sampled from a male donor with early-stage non-small cell lung cancer. This material consisted of PBMCs, taken at surgery. The chain couples TRBV20-1 to TRBJ2-2; 13 bases are shared with TRBD2. The CDR3 DNA follows: TGCAGTGCTAGAGATCTGGGACTAGCGGGATTGGGCGGGGAGCTGTTTTTT. This gives the protein CSARDLGLAGLGGELFF.